A single sample gave rise to the 27 T cell receptor beta chains below, sequenced in a study of CD8+ T cells in alopecia areata. Extracted from the samples, RNA was reverse transcribed into cDNA to serve as the sequencing template. Profiling relied on immunoSEQ multiplex PCR, and the TCRdb table lists in-frame clones only, not all of them. This sample has tens of thousands of clones, with about three fifths found just once. Sequencing input: NKG2D-high CD8+ T cells sorted from blood. Receptors were obtained from a human donor with alopecia areata.

This clone was observed a handful of times. This sequence joins TRBV9 and TRBJ2-7; perhaps TRBD2 as D (6 bases). Germline assignment: CDR1 SGDLS and CDR2 YYNGEE. V shed 3 bases and J shed 5 bases, with 24 bases lying between them. This CDR3 contains 17 residues. In nucleotides, the CDR3 is TGTGCCAGCAGCGCGCTCAACCAAGGCGGCCCGGGGGACGAGCAGTACTTC. This gives the protein CASSALNQGGPGDEQYF.

The rearrangement uses TRBV2 and TRBJ2-1, with D perhaps TRBD2 (6 bases). There are 11 residues in the CDR3. Germline CDR1 SNHLY, CDR2 FYNNEI. V lost 9 bases to trimming and J lost 4 bases, with 7 bases between them. The CDR3 DNA reads TGTGCCAGTCGGGGGTACAATGAGCAGTTCTTC. It translates to CASRGYNEQFF. Together with reference TRBV2 and TRBJ2-1, the CDR3 gives the full variable domain: EPEVTQTPSHQVTQMGQEVILRCVPISNHLYFYWYRQILGQKVEFLVSFYNNEISEKSEIFDDQFSVERPDGSNFTLKIRSTKLEDSAMYFCASRGYNEQFFGPGTRLTVL.

A word on this clone: The same CDR3 can be traced to other DNA sequences in this sample. Here the CDR3 DNA reads TGCAGCGTGACCAGGATGAACACTGAAGCTTTCTTT. Translating gives CSVTRMNTEAFF. The chain carries TRBV29-1 and TRBJ1-1; D gene ambiguous. There are 12 residues in the CDR3. V shed 6 bases and J shed 0 bases, with 8 bases lying between them. Germline CDR1 and CDR2: SQVTM and ANQGSEA.

The V and J genes are TRBV6-1 and TRBJ2-7, with TRBD1 matching 8 bases. From germline, CDR1 is MNHNS and CDR2 SASEGT. This CDR3 contains 13 residues. The ends lost 8 bases at V and 3 bases at J; junction bases unmatched: 6. The CDR3 is CASPGTGDYEQYF. The CDR3 DNA is TGTGCCAGCCCCGGGACAGGCGACTACGAGCAGTACTTC.

Turning to this clone: The same CDR3 can be traced to other DNA sequences in this sample. This rearrangement joins TRBV20-1 to TRBJ1-2; D not certain. Trimming removed 1 base at V and 8 bases at J, with 2 bases between. This CDR3 is 9 amino acids long. Germline CDR1 reads DFQATT; CDR2 reads SNEGSKA (reference sequence). The CDR3 loop is CSARGGYTF. In DNA form, the CDR3 reads TGCAGTGCTAGAGGGGGCTACACCTTC.

The chain employs TRBV13 and TRBJ2-7, with 10 positions matching TRBD1. Germline-derived CDR1 and CDR2 are PRHDT and FYEKMQ (reference sequence). This CDR3 is built from 15 residues. With 6 bases clipped from V and 3 bases from J, the junction kept 8 bases outside the gene matches. This CDR3 is CASSYRDRGFYEQYF. Written as DNA, the CDR3 is TGTGCCAGCAGTTACCGGGACAGGGGTTTCTACGAGCAGTACTTC.

This clone was seen a few times. This chain uses TRBV6-1 with TRBJ2-5; 8 nucleotides agree with TRBD2. The J segment lost 5 bases and the V segment lost 3 bases, leaving 5 bases of the junction unmatched. This CDR3 is 14 amino acids long. Per the germline V gene, CDR1 is MNHNS and CDR2 is SASEGT. DNA of the CDR3: TGTGCCAGCAGTGACGCGGGGGGTCTGGAGACCCAGTACTTC. It encodes CASSDAGGLETQYF.

This clone was seen more than once but under ten times. V is TRBV29-1 and J is TRBJ2-7, with TRBD1 identical over 7 bases. Unmatched junction bases numbered 1, after V lost 0 bases and J lost 2 bases. This CDR3 region has 13 residues. Germline CDR1 is SQVTM and CDR2 is ANQGSEA. CDR3 DNA: TGCAGCGTTGAAGAGGGACAGACCTACGAGCAGTACTTC. Protein: CSVEEGQTYEQYF.

The rearrangement joins TRBV27 to TRBJ2-7; D gene uncertain. Trimming removed 5 bases at V and 3 bases at J, with 14 bases between. This CDR3 has 14 amino acids. Germline V CDR1 and CDR2: MNHEY, SMNVEV (reference sequence). CDR3 amino acids: CASSHYGANYEQYF. CDR3 in DNA: TGTGCCAGCAGTCACTACGGAGCAAACTACGAGCAGTACTTC.

The chain employs TRBV29-1 and TRBJ2-1; 9 bases fit TRBD1. The ends lost 4 bases at V and 10 bases at J; junction bases unmatched: 8. The V gene's germline CDR1 is SQVTM and CDR2 ANQGSEA. CDR3 length equals 13 residues. The CDR3 nucleotides are TGCAGCGTTGGGACAGGGGCTAGTCAGGAGCAGTTCTTC. Amino acids: CSVGTGASQEQFF.

The chain carries TRBV6-5 and TRBJ2-7; possibly TRBD1 or TRBD2 for D (5 bases each). The germline V gene has CDR1 MNHEY and CDR2 SVGAGI. The V end lost 2 bases, the J end lost 2 bases, and 10 bases lay between the germline ends. The CDR3 is made up of 14 amino acids. In DNA form, the CDR3 reads TGTGCCAGCAGTTACCCGGGACGGGCCTACGAGCAGTACTTC. This codes for CASSYPGRAYEQYF.

There are a few counts of this clone. The J gene is TRBJ2-7, the V gene TRBV7-9, with TRBD1 identical over 7 bases. J was trimmed by 3 bases and V by 5 bases; bases with no gene match: 10. Germline values: CDR1 SEHNR, CDR2 FQNEAQ (reference sequence). This CDR3 spans 15 amino acids. CDR3 bases: TGTGCCAGCAGCCACGACTACAGGGGTATCTACGAGCAGTACTTC. Its protein is CASSHDYRGIYEQYF.

The chain links TRBV6-6 to TRBJ2-7; a possible D gene is TRBD1 (5 bases). The germline V gene has CDR1 MNHNY and CDR2 SVGAGI (reference sequence). V was pared by 2 bases and J by 4 bases, with 9 bases between. CDR3 size: 13 residues. CDR3 in amino acids: CASSYRPGYEQYF. DNA for the CDR3: TGTGCCAGCAGTTACCGACCAGGGTACGAGCAGTACTTC.

This clone was seen a single time. The chain links TRBV6-5 to TRBJ2-3, with 7 bases identical to TRBD2. V shed 11 bases and J 5 bases; nucleotides not matched to a gene: 7. The germline V gene has CDR1 MNHEY and CDR2 SVGAGI. The CDR3 spans 12 residues. The CDR3 spells CAATSFEDTQYF. DNA of the CDR3: TGTGCCGCGACTAGCTTCGAAGATACGCAGTATTTT.

V is TRBV28 and J is TRBJ2-5; D perhaps matches TRBD1 (5 bases). With 5 bases removed from V and 1 base from J, the gap between germline ends came to 17 bases. This CDR3 region has 16 residues. The germline V gene has CDR1 MDHEN and CDR2 SYDVKM. CDR3: CASSPRTNLLQETQYF. As DNA, the CDR3 is TGTGCCAGCAGTCCACGGACAAACCTTCTCCAAGAGACCCAGTACTTC.

This clone was observed a handful of times. One end of the junction fails to match germline, which may point to a read error. This chain joins TRBV29-1 and TRBJ2-1, with D possibly called TRBD1 or TRBD2 (5 bases each). The V gene's germline CDR1 is SQVTM and CDR2 ANQGSEA. The length of the CDR3 is 11 residues. Written as DNA, the CDR3 is TGCAGCGTTGACGGGGCTAATGGGCAGTTCTTC. This codes for CSVDGANGQFF.

The chain recombines TRBV7-6 with TRBJ1-1; D is ambiguous. Germline V gene lookup returns CDR1 SGHVS and CDR2 FNYEAQ. CDR3 length: 12 residues. V gave up 6 bases and J gave up 0 bases, with 5 bases separating them. CDR3 region: CASRHLNTEAFF. The CDR3 DNA is TGTGCCAGCAGGCATTTGAACACTGAAGCTTTCTTT.

This clone was observed a handful of times. This chain joins TRBV19 and TRBJ2-3; D ambiguous. V shed 7 bases and J shed 2 bases, with 7 bases lying between them. This CDR3 comprises 12 residues. CDR1 is LNHDA and CDR2 is SQIVND in the germline V gene (reference sequence). The chain's CDR3 is CASTPDTDTQYF. For the CDR3, the DNA is TGTGCCAGTACCCCAGACACAGATACGCAGTATTTT. Supplemented by reference TRBV19 and TRBJ2-3, the full variable domain reads DGGITQSPKYLFRKEGQNVTLSCEQNLNHDAMYWYRQDPGQGLRLIYYSQIVNDFQKGDIAEGYSVSREKKESFPLTVTSAQKNPTAFYLCASTPDTDTQYFGPGTRLTVL.

The chain has TRBV11-2 and TRBJ2-3, with TRBD1 matching 7 bases. Germline CDR1 SGHAT, CDR2 FQNNGV. J was trimmed by 4 bases and V by 4 bases; bases with no gene match: 11. The CDR3 is 16 amino acids. The CDR3 sequence is CASSSTPGQLSDTQYF. The CDR3 DNA reads TGTGCCAGCAGCTCCACCCCGGGACAGCTTTCAGATACGCAGTATTTT.

J is TRBJ2-5 and V is TRBV28; TRBD1 aligns across 7 bases. The V gene end was trimmed by 6 bases and the J gene end by 7 bases; junction bases not matched to a gene: 17. CDR1 and CDR2 (germline): MDHEN, SYDVKM. This CDR3 is 16 amino acids long. CDR3 DNA: TGTGCCAGCAGCTACGAACAGGGGCTGGGGTCCTGGACCCAGTACTTC. Its translation: CASSYEQGLGSWTQYF.

This chain joins TRBV5-4 and TRBJ2-7; 7 nucleotides agree with TRBD2. V was pared by 2 bases and J by 2 bases, with 4 bases of the junction left unmatched. This CDR3 has 14 amino acids. The germline V gene has CDR1 SGHNT and CDR2 YYREEE (reference sequence). CDR3 coding DNA: TGTGCCAGCAGCTTTGGGGGGGTCGCCTACGAGCAGTACTTC. Protein: CASSFGGVAYEQYF.

The rearrangement joins TRBV11-2 to TRBJ2-7; no clear D gene. Trimming removed 3 bases at V and 0 bases at J, with 9 bases between. CDR3 length equals 14 residues. The germline V gene has CDR1 SGHAT and CDR2 FQNNGV. This CDR3 reads CASSFGRGSYEQYF. CDR3 coding DNA: TGTGCCAGCAGCTTTGGGCGCGGCTCCTACGAGCAGTACTTC.

The V gene is TRBV27, the J gene TRBJ2-3; 16 nucleotides match TRBD2. Per the germline V gene, CDR1 is MNHEY and CDR2 is SMNVEV (reference sequence). With 5 bases clipped from V and 2 bases from J, the junction kept 4 bases outside the gene matches. This CDR3 spans 17 amino acids. This CDR3 reads CASSEGTSGGVTDTQYF. As DNA, the CDR3 is TGTGCCAGCAGTGAAGGGACTAGCGGGGGGGTCACAGATACGCAGTATTTT.

The chain has TRBV14 and TRBJ2-5; TRBD2 is a possible D gene (6 bases). Per germline, CDR1 SGHDN and CDR2 FVKESK. Between the trimmed V and J ends, which lost 6 bases and 3 bases, there was a span of 11 bases. CDR3 length: 13 amino acids. CDR3 DNA: TGTGCCAGCAGAGGGGTAGCGGAAGAGACCCAGTACTTC. This translates into CASRGVAEETQYF.

The V call is TRBV7-9, the J call TRBJ2-2; D is unclear. Trimming took off 5 bases at V and 0 bases at J, with 10 bases between the two ends. Germline lookup yields CDR1 SEHNR and CDR2 FQNEAQ (reference sequence). This CDR3 contains 15 residues. CDR3 protein: CASSHPLPNTGELFF. In DNA, the CDR3 is TGTGCCAGCAGCCACCCCCTTCCGAACACCGGGGAGCTGTTTTTT. Using reference TRBV7-9 and TRBJ2-2 for the parts outside the CDR3, the full variable domain is DTGVSQNPRHKITKRGQNVTFRCDPISEHNRLYWYRQTLGQGPEFLTYFQNEAQLEKSRLLSDRFSAERPKGSFSTLEIQRTEQGDSAMYLCASSHPLPNTGELFFGEGSRLTVL.

The chain is built from TRBV12-5 and TRBJ2-5; D is unclear. The CDR3 is 12 amino acids. CDR1 is LGHNT and CDR2 is FRNRAP in the germline V gene. The V end was cut by 2 bases, the J end by 5 bases, with 6 bases between. CDR3 coding DNA: TGTGCTAGTGGTTTGAAGGTTGAGACCCAGTACTTC. Translated: CASGLKVETQYF.

This clone was detected only once. The CDR3 DNA reads as TGTGCCAGCAGCTGGGGACAGTTGAGCTACGAGCAGTACTTC. It specifies CASSWGQLSYEQYF. J is TRBJ2-7 and V is TRBV5-5; 7 positions agree with TRBD1. This CDR3 is 14 amino acids long. From germline, CDR1 is SGHKS and CDR2 YYEKEE (reference sequence). V gave up 3 bases and J gave up 3 bases; unmatched junction bases: 6.